The 21 T cell receptor beta chains presented below share a single source sample, sequenced in a study of T cell responses to AZD1222 COVID-19 vaccine. Clones were read by immunoSEQ multiplex PCR, and TCRdb kept only the in-frame ones, dropping some. The repertoire has more than 90,000 clones, around nine tenths of them found once; the top ten carry 15% to 20%. The specimen was peripheral blood, collected 28 days after the second AZD1222 dose. These receptors came from an adult who received the AZD1222 COVID-19 vaccine.

The chain joins TRBV25-1 to TRBJ2-3, with 8 bases matching TRBD1. The germline V gene encodes CDR1 MGHDK and CDR2 SYGVNS. After removal of 5 bases from V and 2 bases from J, the junction contained 6 bases not matched to a gene. This CDR3 spans 15 amino acids. CDR3 bases: TGTGCCAGCAGTAGACAGGGGCCCAACACAGATACGCAGTATTTT. It yields the protein CASSRQGPNTDTQYF.

This clone was seen more than once but under ten times. DNA of the CDR3: TGTGCCAGCAGAAGGGCCTCTGGAAACACCATATATTTT. Protein: CASRRASGNTIYF. This chain joins TRBV12-3 or TRBV12-4 and TRBJ1-3; no firm D call. The CDR3 consists of 13 residues. V was pared by 6 bases and J by 0 bases, with 6 bases between.

The V gene is TRBV24-1, the J gene TRBJ2-6; 8 bases fit TRBD1. This CDR3 comprises 18 residues. Germline assignment: CDR1 KGHDR and CDR2 SFDVKD. Trimming took 10 bases from V and 0 from J; bases not matched to a gene: 13. CDR3 region: CATMRAQGALSGANVLTF. DNA of the CDR3: TGTGCCACTATGAGGGCTCAGGGGGCCCTCTCTGGGGCCAACGTCCTGACTTTC.

The genes are TRBV7-2 and TRBJ1-5, with D perhaps TRBD1 (5 bases). This CDR3 has 15 residues. Trimming shortened V by 3 bases and J by 2 bases, and 11 bases separated the two germline ends. CDR1 is SGHTA and CDR2 is FQGNSA in the germline V gene. CDR3 residues: CASSLILQGNQPQHF. Written as DNA, the CDR3 is TGTGCCAGCAGCTTGATTTTACAGGGCAATCAGCCCCAGCATTTT. The variable domain in full, completed from reference TRBV7-2 and TRBJ1-5, reads GAGVSQSPSNKVTEKGKDVELRCDPISGHTALYWYRQSLGQGLEFLIYFQGNSAPDKSGLPSDRFSAERTGGSVSTLTIQRTQQEDSAVYLCASSLILQGNQPQHFGDGTRLSIL.

This clone was observed a single time. This chain joins TRBV19 and TRBJ2-1; no definite D call. The V and J ends lost 3 bases and 2 bases respectively, with 5 bases between them. This CDR3 has 13 amino acids. Germline V gene sequence: CDR1 LNHDA, CDR2 SQIVND (reference sequence). The CDR3 coding sequence is TGTGCCAGTAGTATGCATACCTACAATGAGCAGTTCTTC. Protein sequence: CASSMHTYNEQFF.

The genes are TRBV19 and TRBJ1-1, with a tentative D call TRBD1 (5 bases). V gave up 6 bases and J gave up 3 bases, with 11 bases separating them. The CDR3 is made up of 13 amino acids. CDR1 LNHDA and CDR2 SQIVND come from the germline V gene (reference sequence). This CDR3 reads CASSEGRDTEAFF. DNA of the CDR3: TGTGCCAGTAGCGAGGGACGGGACACTGAAGCTTTCTTT.

The genes are TRBV18 and TRBJ2-1; 8 nucleotides match TRBD2. The CDR3 is 16 amino acids. After removal of 0 bases from V and 2 bases from J, the junction contained 3 bases not matched to a gene. Germline values: CDR1 KGHSH, CDR2 LQKENI. The CDR3 nucleotides read TGTGCCAGCTCACCACCTTCCGGGAGGGCCTACAATGAGCAGTTCTTC. Translation gives CASSPPSGRAYNEQFF.

The chain couples TRBV11-2 to TRBJ2-3, with a weak D call TRBD1 (5 bases). This CDR3 has 17 amino acids. Germline CDR1 and CDR2: SGHAT and FQNNGV. Trimming pared 1 base from V and 0 bases from J, leaving 14 bases between. Here the CDR3 reads CASSLGRRTRSTDTQYF. The CDR3 coding sequence is TGTGCCAGCAGCTTAGGGCGCCGGACACGGAGCACAGATACGCAGTATTTT.

The V call is TRBV10-3, the J call TRBJ1-5; D gene ambiguous. Trimming shortened V by 0 bases and J by 7 bases, and 7 bases separated the two germline ends. CDR3 length: 13 residues. CDR1 is ENHRY and CDR2 is SYGVKD in the germline V gene. In nucleotides, the CDR3 is TGTGCCATCAGTGAGTCCAAGGCCCAGCCCCAGCATTTT. This gives the protein CAISESKAQPQHF.

The V and J genes are TRBV7-6 and TRBJ2-7; D is perhaps TRBD2 (6 bases). CDR1 SGHVS and CDR2 FNYEAQ come from the germline V gene. This CDR3 has 16 amino acids. V was trimmed by 5 bases and J by 2 bases, leaving 19 bases between them. In nucleotides, the CDR3 is TGTGCCAGCAGCCTAAACCGAGCGGGTGCCACCTACGAGCAGTACTTC. Translated: CASSLNRAGATYEQYF.

The chain employs TRBV25-1 and TRBJ1-4; D might be TRBD1 (5 bases). The CDR3 consists of 17 residues. Trimming pared 3 bases from V and 0 bases from J, leaving 14 bases between. The germline gives CDR1 MGHDK, CDR2 SYGVNS. The CDR3 bases are TGTGCCAGCAGTGACTCGATCAGACAGCCAACTAATGAAAAACTGTTTTTT. Translating gives CASSDSIRQPTNEKLFF.

This sequence joins TRBV7-6 and TRBJ2-7, with TRBD2 identical over 9 bases. This CDR3 has 18 residues. J lost 0 bases, V lost 5 bases, and 14 bases had no gene match. Germline V lookup: CDR1 SGHVS, CDR2 FNYEAQ. CDR3 coding DNA: TGTGCCAGCAGCCCGGGGGGGGTGTTAGCGGGAGACTCCTACGAGCAGTACTTC. The encoded protein is CASSPGGVLAGDSYEQYF.

This chain links TRBV11-2 with TRBJ2-7; D gene ambiguous. The CDR3 contains 13 residues. V was clipped by 5 bases and J by 0 bases, with 8 bases between them. Germline V CDR1 and CDR2: SGHAT, FQNNGV. The CDR3 loop is CASSVGISYEQYF. The CDR3 DNA sequence: TGTGCCAGCAGCGTTGGAATCTCCTACGAGCAGTACTTC.

The chain uses TRBV2 and TRBJ2-5, with 8 bases aligning to TRBD2. The CDR3 covers 15 residues. V shed 7 bases, J shed 4 bases, and the junction held 11 bases outside the gene matches. The germline gives CDR1 SNHLY, CDR2 FYNNEI. The CDR3: CASTGTSGGGETQYF. CDR3 bases: TGTGCCAGCACCGGAACTAGCGGAGGGGGAGAGACCCAGTACTTC.

V gene TRBV3-1 (or the pseudogene TRBV3-2) combines with J gene TRBJ1-3; TRBD1 agrees at 10 bases. This CDR3 is built from 18 residues. In germline, CDR1 is LGHDT, CDR2 YNNKEL (reference sequence). J gave up 2 bases and V 3 bases, and 10 bases lay outside the gene matches. This CDR3 is CASSHGVGTGVPGNTIYF. The CDR3, as DNA: TGTGCCAGCAGCCACGGGGTTGGGACAGGGGTACCTGGAAACACCATATATTTT.

The chain joins TRBV29-1 to TRBJ2-7; no clear D. V was cut by 6 bases and J by 3 bases, with 15 bases left in between. CDR3 length equals 13 residues. CDR1 and CDR2 (germline): SQVTM, ANQGSEA. The chain's CDR3 is CSVADAVGYEQYF. The CDR3 nucleotides read TGCAGCGTGGCTGATGCGGTCGGCTACGAGCAGTACTTC.

This rearrangement joins TRBV9 to TRBJ2-1; 9 bases agree with TRBD2. Trimming removed 0 bases from V and 9 bases from J; junction bases left unmatched: 16. Germline CDR1 SGDLS, CDR2 YYNGEE. The CDR3 covers 18 residues. DNA for the CDR3: TGTGCCAGCAGCGTAGGTTCCTATGGGGCGGGAGGGCCCAGTGAGCAGTTCTTC. It yields the protein CASSVGSYGAGGPSEQFF.

The V gene is TRBV12-3 or TRBV12-4, the J gene TRBJ2-1; unclear D gene. Trimming pared 3 bases from V and 8 bases from J, leaving 8 bases between. This CDR3 has 12 amino acids. The CDR3 reads CASSFPTYEQFF. The CDR3 region has the DNA TGTGCCAGCAGTTTCCCGACATATGAGCAGTTCTTC.

The CDR3 protein is CASSPLRELSHEQFF. The CDR3, as DNA: TGTGCCAGCTCACCACTGAGGGAGTTATCCCATGAGCAGTTCTTC. The gene calls are TRBV18 and TRBJ2-1, with D maybe TRBD2 (5 bases). Trimming took 1 base from V and 8 from J, leaving 15 bases between them. The CDR3 is 15 residues long. CDR1 and CDR2 from the germline V gene are KGHSH and LQKENI. The whole variable domain, remainder taken from reference TRBV18 and TRBJ2-1, is NAGVMQNPRHLVRRRGQEARLRCSPMKGHSHVYWYRQLPEEGLKFMVYLQKENIIDESGMPKERFSAEFPKEGPSILRIQQVVRGDSAAYFCASSPLRELSHEQFFGPGTRLTVL.

This chain links TRBV6-8 with TRBJ2-7, with TRBD1 identical over 11 bases. The CDR3 runs to 17 residues. Losses at the gene ends were 5 bases for V and 2 bases for J; bases not matched to a gene: 11. CDR1 is MNHGY and CDR2 is SAAAGT in the germline V gene. DNA for the CDR3: TGTGCCAGCAGTCAGGGGACAGGGGGATTTCTAACCTACGAGCAGTACTTC. It is translated as CASSQGTGGFLTYEQYF.

This clone was picked up one time. The genes are TRBV6-5 and TRBJ2-7; D may be TRBD1 (5 bases). Trimming took 6 bases from V and 6 from J, leaving 12 bases between them. The CDR3 is 12 residues long. Germline V gives CDR1 MNHEY, CDR2 SVGAGI. The CDR3 is CASSSDISEQYF. The CDR3 region has the DNA TGTGCCAGCAGCTCGGACATTAGCGAGCAGTACTTC.